These T cell receptor beta chains were read from a single sample in a study of T cells in Graves' hyperthyroidism and ophthalmopathy. MiXCR was run by TCRdb on the multiplex PCR reads, yielding one entry per CDR3 protein. The table shows about 420,000 distinct CDR3 sequences, with approximately 15% occurring only once. The material sequenced was blood. All receptors derive from a woman in her late teens or twenties with Graves' hyperthyroidism. Each CDR3 is given with its conserved first and last residue. A D gene is named only where the DNA matches it firmly. Some rows mark clone size as missing; the rest say once, few, many or name a class of expanded clone.

d_call	v_call	clone_size	j_call	cdr3_aa	cdr3_nt
.	TRBV7-3	many	TRBJ2-1	CASSLTSSTVDEQFF	TGTGCCAGCAGCTTAACTAGCTCGACAGTCGATGAGCAGTTCTTC
TRBD2	TRBV4-1	few	TRBJ2-3	CASSPRLAGGPGTQYF	TGCGCCAGCAGCCCCCGACTAGCGGGGGGGCCTGGTACGCAGTATTTT
.	TRBV18	.	TRBJ2-7	CASSPSTSSSYEQYF	TGTGCCAGCTCACCATCAACCAGTTCCTCCTACGAGCAGTACTTC
.	TRBV6-1	many	TRBJ2-5	CASSEGGAGLQETQYF	TGTGCCAGCAGTGAAGGGGGGGCCGGGTTGCAAGAGACCCAGTACTTC
.	TRBV20-1	many	TRBJ2-7	CSARKRQAPYEQYF	TGCAGTGCTAGAAAACGGCAGGCGCCTTACGAGCAGTACTTC
TRBD2	TRBV20-1	many	TRBJ2-1	CSAKRSWTSGGNEQFF	TGCAGTGCCAAAAGATCCTGGACTAGCGGGGGGAATGAGCAGTTCTTC
TRBD1	TRBV7-2	many	TRBJ2-3	CASSFSTGNTDTQYF	TGTGCCAGCAGCTTTTCGACAGGGAACACAGATACGCAGTATTTT
TRBD1	TRBV18	many	TRBJ2-7	CASSPRTGWFEQYF	TGTGCCAGCTCACCCCGGACAGGGTGGTTCGAGCAGTACTTC
.	TRBV2	many	TRBJ2-3	CASSERGRLSGTDTQYF	TGTGCCAGCAGTGAAAGAGGCCGACTCTCCGGCACAGATACGCAGTATTTT
TRBD2	TRBV2	.	TRBJ2-3	CASSDPGTSGKVTQYF	TGTGCCAGTAGCGACCCAGGGACTAGCGGGAAAGTTACGCAGTATTTT
.	TRBV5-1	.	TRBJ2-6	CASSPWGGYSGANVLTF	TGCGCCAGCAGCCCCTGGGGGGGCTACTCTGGGGCCAACGTCCTGACTTTC
.	TRBV20-1	many	TRBJ1-6	CSARWEGNSPLHF	TGCAGTGCTAGGTGGGAGGGGAATTCACCCCTCCACTTT
TRBD2	TRBV11-2	.	TRBJ2-3	CASSRGLAGGVPDTQYF	TGTGCCAGCAGCCGGGGGTTAGCGGGAGGAGTCCCAGATACGCAGTATTTT
.	TRBV7-3	.	TRBJ2-2	CASSLNGGATVELFF	TGTGCCAGCAGCTTGAACGGGGGCGCTACCGTGGAGCTGTTTTTT
TRBD1	TRBV25-1	many	TRBJ2-4	CASSESGQGAKNIQYF	TGTGCCAGCAGTGAATCGGGACAGGGGGCCAAAAACATTCAGTACTTC
.	TRBV20-1	.	TRBJ2-7	CSAGLGAASYEQYF	TGCAGTGCTGGTTTAGGGGCTGCTTCCTACGAGCAGTACTTC
TRBD1	TRBV7-2	many	TRBJ1-2	CASSSRGQLYGYTF	TGTGCCAGCAGCTCCCGGGGACAGCTCTATGGCTACACCTTC
TRBD2	TRBV7-6	many	TRBJ2-2	CASSSPGGLNTGELFF	TGTGCCAGCAGCTCCCCGGGGGGGCTGAACACCGGGGAGCTGTTTTTT
TRBD2	TRBV20-1	many	TRBJ2-3	CSARVIGLAGGTDTQYF	TGCAGTGCTAGAGTCATCGGACTAGCGGGAGGAACAGATACGCAGTATTTT
.	TRBV4-1	.	TRBJ2-2	CASSQVIGGSANTGELFF	TGCGCCAGCAGCCAAGTCATTGGGGGGTCCGCCAACACCGGGGAGCTGTTTTTT
.	TRBV19	once	TRBJ1-1	CASIGGRVASLSTEAFF	TGTGCCAGCATCGGGGGCAGGGTGGCAAGTTTATCCACTGAAGCTTTCTTT
.	TRBV18	many	TRBJ1-5	CASSPWFGLDQPQHF	TGTGCCAGCTCACCGTGGTTTGGTCTGGATCAGCCCCAGCATTTT
TRBD2	TRBV3-1	.	TRBJ2-1	CASSQDRLAGDPGEQFF	TGTGCCAGCAGCCAAGATAGGCTAGCGGGAGATCCTGGGGAGCAGTTCTTC
TRBD2	TRBV5-1	many	TRBJ2-1	CASSLGGLAVSYNEQFF	TGCGCCAGCAGCTTGGGGGGACTAGCGGTCTCCTACAATGAGCAGTTCTTC
TRBD1	TRBV7-2	many	TRBJ2-3	CASSWTGGAGDTQYF	TGTGCCAGCAGCTGGACAGGGGGGGCGGGAGATACGCAGTATTTT
.	TRBV5-5	many	TRBJ1-3	CASSPTANSGNTIYF	TGTGCCAGCAGCCCGACAGCCAACTCTGGAAACACCATATATTTT